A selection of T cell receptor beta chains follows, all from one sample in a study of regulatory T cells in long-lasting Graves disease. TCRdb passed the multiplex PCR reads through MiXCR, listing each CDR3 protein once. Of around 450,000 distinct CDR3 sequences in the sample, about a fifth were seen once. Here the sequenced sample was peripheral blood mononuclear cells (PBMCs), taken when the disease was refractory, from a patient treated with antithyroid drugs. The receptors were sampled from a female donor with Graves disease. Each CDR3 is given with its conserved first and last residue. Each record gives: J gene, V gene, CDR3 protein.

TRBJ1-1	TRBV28	CASTTGVEAFF
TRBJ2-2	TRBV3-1	CASSQEKTGELFF
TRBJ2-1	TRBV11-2	CASSLANEQFF
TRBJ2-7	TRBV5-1	CASSLARDQNSYEQYF
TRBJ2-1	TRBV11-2	CASSLGWRGTYNEQFF
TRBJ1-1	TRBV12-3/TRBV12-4	CASSGRGTEAFF
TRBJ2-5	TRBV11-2	CASSPSGSRETQYF
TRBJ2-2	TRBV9	CASSATSGGTGELFF
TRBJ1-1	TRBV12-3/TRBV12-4	CASSTGRVQNTEAFF
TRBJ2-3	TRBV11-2	CASSLNPLAGGVDTQYF
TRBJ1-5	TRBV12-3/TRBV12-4	CASSLEVLGNQPQHF
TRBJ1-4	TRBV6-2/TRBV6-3	CASTPTTLGPLEKLFF
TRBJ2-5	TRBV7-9	CASSPGLETQYF
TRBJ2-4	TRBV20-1	CSANLGLAKNIQYF
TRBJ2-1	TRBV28	CASSLYVQGTYNEQFF
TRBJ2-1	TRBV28	CASSPSGFYEQFF
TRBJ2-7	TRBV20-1	CSAHRLNRGTGGYEQYF
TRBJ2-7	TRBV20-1	CSAPWDRAYEQYF
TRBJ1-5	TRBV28	CASSTPQGRGQPQHF
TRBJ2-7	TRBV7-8	CASSSTGAAYEQYF
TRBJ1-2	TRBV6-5	CASSSTPGTGYYGYTF
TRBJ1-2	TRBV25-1	CASSTENGYTF
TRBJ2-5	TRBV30	CAWSRVEETQYF
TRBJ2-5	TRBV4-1	CASSQVGLAETQYF
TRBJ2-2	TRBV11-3	CASSFGGQKLNTGELFF
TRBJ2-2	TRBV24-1	CATSDWNSPGLAGQFNTGELFF
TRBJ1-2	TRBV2	CASGESSGSGIGGYTF
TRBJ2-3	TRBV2	CASKDLFGTDTQYF
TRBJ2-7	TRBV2	CASATRGIYEQYF
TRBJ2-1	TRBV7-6	CASSLSNLAGKYNEQFF
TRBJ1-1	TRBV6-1	CASRNQGGAFF
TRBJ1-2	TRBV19	CASSVWTVDYGYTF
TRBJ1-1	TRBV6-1	CASSEVTDEAFF
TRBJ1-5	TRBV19	CASSIRDREQPQHF
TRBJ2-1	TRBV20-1	CSEVRLNEQFF
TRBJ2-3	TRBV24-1	CATSRTGRTDTQYF
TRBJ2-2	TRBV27	CASSFSAGEGSTGELFF
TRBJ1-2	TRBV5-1	CASSLETRTGQGYTF
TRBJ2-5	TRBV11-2	CASSLSRGGEAETQYF